These 16 T cell receptor beta chains share one sample of origin, sequenced in a study of regulatory T cells in long-lasting Graves disease. Construction of the TCR beta libraries employed iRepertoire HTBI primers in conjunction with Arm-PCR of CDR3 regions. TCRdb reanalysed the multiplex PCR reads using MiXCR and keeps one entry per CDR3 protein. The sample comprises over 300,000 distinct CDR3 sequences, 15% to 20% of which are singletons, and about 29% rests with the top ten. Time point of the sample: persistent/refractory GD, antithyroid drugs over 5 years with positive TRAb. PBMC RNA was the source of the TCR library. The starting material was peripheral blood mononuclear cells (PBMCs), obtained when the disease was refractory, from a patient treated with antithyroid drugs. These receptors came from a female donor with Graves disease.

This clonotype was detected ten times or more. The rearrangement joins TRBV6-1 to TRBJ1-1, with D perhaps matching TRBD1 (5 bases). Germline assignment: CDR1 MNHNS and CDR2 SASEGT. Deletions cut 6 bases from V and 6 bases from J, with 14 bases between. The CDR3 spans 13 residues. CDR3 sequence (DNA): TGTGCCAGCAGGGTGGGGACTTATTCTGAAGCTTTCTTT. The encoded protein is CASRVGTYSEAFF.

This clonotype was recorded a few times. The V call is TRBV9, the J call TRBJ2-2; no definite D call. This CDR3 is built from 13 residues. The V end was cut by 0 bases, the J end by 5 bases, with 5 bases between. Germline V CDR1 and CDR2: SGDLS, YYNGEE. This CDR3 is CASSVEGTGELFF. The CDR3, as DNA: TGTGCCAGCAGCGTAGAAGGGACCGGGGAGCTGTTTTTT.

This clonotype came up once. CDR3 in amino acids: CASSPIGSDSYNEQFF. The CDR3 bases are TGTGCCAGCAGCCCAATAGGAAGCGACTCCTACAATGAGCAGTTCTTC. The V call is TRBV7-3, the J call TRBJ2-1, with D uncertain. CDR1 and CDR2 (germline): SGHTA, FQGTGA. This CDR3 spans 16 amino acids. Deletions cut 5 bases from V and 0 bases from J, with 14 bases between.

DNA of the CDR3: TGCAGTGCTGAACAGCCGGGAGTAGCTTTCTTT. It yields the protein CSAEQPGVAFF. The chain carries TRBV20-1 and TRBJ1-1; no reliable D call. The V gene lost 5 bases and the J gene lost 10 bases, with 14 bases spanning the gap. Germline values: CDR1 DFQATT, CDR2 SNEGSKA (reference sequence). This CDR3 spans 11 amino acids.

This clonotype was counted many times. The CDR3 DNA reads as TGTGCCAGCAGTTTATTAGGGGGGGGAGAGACCCAGTACTTC. Residues: CASSLLGGGETQYF. This chain uses TRBV27 with TRBJ2-5, with D possibly being TRBD2 (7 bases). CDR1 and CDR2 from the germline V gene are MNHEY and SMNVEV (reference sequence). The V end was cut by 1 base, the J end by 4 bases, with 10 bases between. This CDR3 is built from 14 residues.

In its sample, this clonotype was seen a few times. CDR3 loop: CAWSISVGADQPQHF. CDR3 DNA sequence: TGTGCCTGGAGTATCAGTGTGGGGGCTGATCAGCCCCAGCATTTT. The V call is TRBV30, the J call TRBJ1-5, with D tentatively TRBD1 (6 bases). CDR1 is GTSNPN and CDR2 is SVGIG in the germline V gene (reference sequence). V lost 2 bases and J lost 5, with 16 bases in between. The CDR3 loop spans 15 amino acids.

This clonotype showed up just a few times. The rearrangement uses TRBV6-2 or TRBV6-3 and TRBJ2-7; D not resolved. CDR1 MNHEY and CDR2 SVGEGT come from the germline V gene. This CDR3 is 14 amino acids long. The ends were cut back, 7 bases at V and 1 base at J, with 14 bases in the middle. CDR3: CASISSPRSYEQYF. The CDR3 DNA reads as TGTGCCAGCATCTCCTCCCCACGGTCCTACGAGCAGTACTTC.

This chain links TRBV3-1 with TRBJ1-5, with TRBD1 matching over 8 bases. Germline CDR1 is LGHDT and CDR2 is YNNKEL (reference sequence). V shed 0 bases, J shed 10 bases, and the junction held 11 bases outside the gene matches. CDR3 size: 16 residues. Here the CDR3 DNA reads TGTGCCAGCAGCCAAGATATCTGGTCAGGGGGCGGCCCCCAGCATTTT. Protein: CASSQDIWSGGGPQHF.

The J gene is TRBJ1-5, the V gene TRBV5-1; D gene unclear. Trimming shortened V by 7 bases and J by 7 bases, and 15 bases separated the two germline ends. This CDR3 contains 13 residues. Germline assignment: CDR1 SGHRS and CDR2 YFSETQ. CDR3 nucleotide sequence: TGCGCCAGCGCATCGAGTCCCGACCAGCCCCAGCATTTT. Protein product: CASASSPDQPQHF.

The rearrangement links TRBV7-6 to TRBJ2-2, with a weak D call TRBD1 (5 bases). This CDR3 is 15 amino acids long. Per the germline V gene, CDR1 is SGHVS and CDR2 is FNYEAQ. The V end was cut by 1 base, the J end by 6 bases, with 12 bases between. CDR3 nucleotide sequence: TGTGCCAGCAGCTTAGATGGCAGGGAATCCGGGGAGCTGTTTTTT. Translating gives CASSLDGRESGELFF.

This clonotype was detected ten times or more. V usage is TRBV24-1 and J usage is TRBJ1-4; TRBD1 is a possible D gene (5 bases). V was trimmed by 4 bases and J by 13 bases, leaving 12 bases between them. Germline V gene lookup returns CDR1 KGHDR and CDR2 SFDVKD. This CDR3 contains 12 residues. CDR3 in DNA: TGTGCCACCAGTGAAGAAGGGAGGGGACTGTTTTTT. Protein sequence: CATSEEGRGLFF.

This clonotype came up many times. This chain connects TRBV7-8 to TRBJ1-1; D is perhaps TRBD1 (5 bases). Germline-derived CDR1 and CDR2 are SGHVS and FQNEAQ. Trimming shortened V by 8 bases and J by 0 bases, and 22 bases separated the two germline ends. The CDR3 has 17 amino acids. In DNA form, the CDR3 reads TGTGCCAGCGTTGGGGACTCCCCGAGGCCCATGAACACTGAAGCTTTCTTT. Protein: CASVGDSPRPMNTEAFF.

This clonotype was recorded at least ten times. This chain uses TRBV7-9 with TRBJ1-1; D uncertain. The CDR3 has 13 residues. V was pared by 7 bases and J by 10 bases, with 19 bases between. Looked up from germline, CDR1 is SEHNR and CDR2 is FQNEAQ (reference sequence). The CDR3 protein is CASIGQVGIAAFF. Written as DNA, the CDR3 is TGTGCCAGCATAGGGCAGGTGGGAATTGCAGCTTTCTTT.

This clonotype occurred a few times. This sequence joins TRBV15 and TRBJ1-4; 7 nucleotides match TRBD1. The ends lost 2 bases at V and 6 bases at J; junction bases unmatched: 6. The CDR3 is 15 residues long. Germline V gene lookup returns CDR1 LNHNV and CDR2 YYDKDF (reference sequence). The CDR3 region has the DNA TGTGCCACCAGCAGACAGGGGGAAAAGTATGAAAAACTGTTTTTT. Protein sequence: CATSRQGEKYEKLFF.

The V call is TRBV6-2 or TRBV6-3, the J call TRBJ1-5; weak D call: TRBD1 (5 bases). Germline V CDR1 and CDR2: MNHEY, SVGEGT. This CDR3 contains 16 residues. V lost 2 bases and J 6 bases, leaving 17 bases between the germline ends. Here the CDR3 DNA reads TGTGCCAGCAGTTACAGGGGTAATTTTGGTAGTCAGCCCCAGCATTTT. Residues: CASSYRGNFGSQPQHF.

This clonotype was observed many times. The chain has TRBV30 and TRBJ2-7, with D tentatively TRBD1 (6 bases). The V and J ends lost 2 bases and 4 bases respectively, with 9 bases between them. In germline, CDR1 is GTSNPN, CDR2 SVGIG (reference sequence). This CDR3 is built from 12 residues. CDR3 DNA sequence: TGTGCCTGGAGTCATGGACAGTACGAGCAGTACTTC. Protein sequence: CAWSHGQYEQYF.